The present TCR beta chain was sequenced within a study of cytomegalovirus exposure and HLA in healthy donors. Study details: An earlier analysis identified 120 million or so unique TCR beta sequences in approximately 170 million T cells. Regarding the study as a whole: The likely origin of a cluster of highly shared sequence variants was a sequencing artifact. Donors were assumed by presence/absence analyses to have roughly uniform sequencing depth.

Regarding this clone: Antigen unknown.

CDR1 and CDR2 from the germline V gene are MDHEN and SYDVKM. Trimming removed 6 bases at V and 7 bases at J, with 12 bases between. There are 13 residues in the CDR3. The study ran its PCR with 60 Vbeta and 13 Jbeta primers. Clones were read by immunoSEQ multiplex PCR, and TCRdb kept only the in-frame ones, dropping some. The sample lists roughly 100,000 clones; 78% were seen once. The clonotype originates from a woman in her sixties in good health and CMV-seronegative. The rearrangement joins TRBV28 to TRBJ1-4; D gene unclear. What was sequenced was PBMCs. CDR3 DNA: TGTGCCAGCAGCCGATTGGGCCGTGAAAAACTGTTTTTT. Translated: CASSRLGREKLFF.